The source of this T cell receptor beta chain is a study of memory B cells and T cells in multiple sclerosis (dated by TCRdb to 2016 to 2018). Regarding the study in general: The study compared the TCR beta repertoires of autoproliferating peripheral T cells with those of brain lesion-infiltrating T cells in multiple sclerosis patients. TCR sequencing included a couple of multiple sclerosis patients for whom either brain lesions at autopsy or brain-infiltrating cells from biopsy were available. Summary of the overall study and its limitations: Clone-set sizes differed between compartments, which influenced counts of shared clonotypes and required normalization.

Notes on this clone: Its antigen target is currently unknown. No base quality values were provided; no much bigger clone lies one nucleotide off.

PBMCs were isolated by Ficoll density gradient centrifugation and were cryopreserved before use. TCRbeta CDR3 regions were amplified from extracted genomic DNA using the immunoSEQ Platform. The immunoSEQ assay combined multiplex PCR with high-throughput sequencing and a vendor bioinformatics pipeline. For the original study's pipeline: Non-productive sequences and CDR3s shorter than 4 amino acids were removed, and clonotype frequencies were recalculated per sample. In immunoSEQ Analyzer 2.0, a clonotype counted as shared when the CDR3 amino acid, V gene and J gene sequences were identical. Repertoire overlap was normalized by dividing shared clonotype counts by the product of both clone-set sizes, scaled by 1000 into arbitrary units. What TCRdb holds here is the immuneACCESS table cut down to in-frame rearrangements. Part of the clones is not present; checked against another copy, under half of the missing clones reflect an unresolved V gene, and the others are unexplained. From that table come the V and J calls and clone size; the DNA was used to work out D and trimming. A total of more than 12,000 clones appear in this sample, almost 70% of them only once. Around 2.5% of the sample lies in the top ten.

CDR1 and CDR2 are drawn from the germline V gene (reference sequence): SEHNR, FQNEAQ. The CDR3, cysteine through phenylalanine, is 15 amino acids long. CDR3 DNA only is kept here, 45 bases in frame from base 1. V sheds 5 bases and J sheds 2 bases, leaving 16 bases between their ends. The chain is made from TRBV7-9 and TRBJ2-7; tentative D gene TRBD2, with 5 bases matching. The TCR was taken from a human donor with multiple sclerosis. The sample taken for sequencing was memory (CD45RO+) CD4+ T cells from blood. The sample's cell subset or site label is to be understood as: CD45RO+ memory T cells sorted from peripheral blood. The sequenced DNA is TGTGCCAGCAGCAAAAGGGAGCAGGAAACCTACGAGCAGTACTTC. Its coded protein is CASSKREQETYEQYF.